A selection of T cell receptor beta chains follows, all from one sample in a study of technical replicates of blood from a few donors. The data were produced by immunoSEQ multiplex PCR, yet TCRdb's version contains in-frame clones alone and is incomplete. The sample has about 82,000 clones; 96% are singletons. The sample comprised T cells isolated from PBMCs. The receptors originated from a human donor in good health. Each CDR3 is given with its conserved first and last residue. The D gene is left open where the match is weak. Not every row has a clone size; where given, it reads once, few, many or a size class.

d_call	v_call	clone_size	j_call	cdr3_nt	cdr3_aa
-	TRBV27	-	TRBJ2-1	TGTGCCAGCAGTTTTGAGGAGGGGAGGAATGAGCAGTTCTTC	CASSFEEGRNEQFF
-	TRBV5-1	-	TRBJ2-3	TGCGCCAGCAGCTTGGGAGCAGATACGCAGTATTTT	CASSLGADTQYF
TRBD2	TRBV7-6	few	TRBJ2-1	TGTGCCAGCAGCTTAGACGCGGGGGACAATGAGCAGTTCTTC	CASSLDAGDNEQFF
-	TRBV5-1	-	TRBJ2-5	TGCGCCAGCAGCTTGGTAGGGGACCAAGAGACCCAGTACTTC	CASSLVGDQETQYF
-	TRBV6-5	once	TRBJ2-1	TGTGCCAGCAGTTACCGGGGGAATGAGCAGTTCTTC	CASSYRGNEQFF
TRBD2	TRBV7-2	-	TRBJ2-3	TGTGCCATTGAGACTAGCGGGAGGCCAGATACGCAGTATTTT	CAIETSGRPDTQYF
-	TRBV30	-	TRBJ2-1	TGTGCCTGGACATTGAGGGCCTACAATGAGCAGTTCTTC	CAWTLRAYNEQFF
-	TRBV27	once	TRBJ2-7	TGTGCCAGCAGTTTATCGATTTTTGGGACTTCCTACGAGCAGTACTTC	CASSLSIFGTSYEQYF
TRBD2	TRBV5-8	-	TRBJ2-3	TGTGCCAGCAGCCATCTAGCGGGTTCTAGCACAGATACGCAGTATTTT	CASSHLAGSSTDTQYF
TRBD1	TRBV4-3	-	TRBJ1-1	TGCGCCAGCAGCCAAGATTGGACAGGGGGAATGAACACTGAAGCTTTCTTT	CASSQDWTGGMNTEAFF
TRBD2	TRBV27	-	TRBJ2-3	TGTGCCAGCACCACGGGAGGGCACACGCAGTATTTT	CASTTGGHTQYF
TRBD2	TRBV9	-	TRBJ2-2	TGTGCCAGCAGCGGAACCGGGACTAGGCTCACCGGGGAGCTGTTTTTT	CASSGTGTRLTGELFF
-	TRBV21-1	-	TRBJ2-4	TGTGCCAGAAGGCGCAACAGGAAGAACATTCAGTACTTC	CARRRNRKNIQYF
TRBD1	TRBV9	-	TRBJ1-2	TGTGCCAGCAGCGCCGGATTATGGACAGGGGGGACACTTAACTATGGCTACACCTTC	CASSAGLWTGGTLNYGYTF
-	TRBV19	-	TRBJ1-5	TGTGCCAGTAGTATCGGAGGAAACAATCAGCCCCAGCATTTT	CASSIGGNNQPQHF
-	TRBV25-1	-	TRBJ2-5	TGTGCCAGCAGTGTTACAGGGTTGGGGCCCGAGACCCAGTACTTC	CASSVTGLGPETQYF
TRBD2	TRBV25-1	-	TRBJ2-3	TGTGCCAGCAGTGAATTTGGCCTAGCGGGAGCACCAGATACGCAGTATTTT	CASSEFGLAGAPDTQYF
TRBD1	TRBV30	-	TRBJ1-4	TGTGCCTGGAGTGTCGGCGTCGGACAGGCTTCTGAACTGTTTTTT	CAWSVGVGQASELFF
-	TRBV11-3	-	TRBJ2-3	TGTGCCAGCAGCTTAAGGGAGCGCGAGATCACAGATACGCAGTATTTT	CASSLREREITDTQYF
-	TRBV19	-	TRBJ2-1	TGTGCCAGTTCATTAGAGAGGGCTATACACAATGAGCAGTTCTTC	CASSLERAIHNEQFF
-	TRBV19	-	TRBJ1-3	TGTGCCAGTTCAAGACAGCTCTCTGGAAACACCATATATTTT	CASSRQLSGNTIYF
TRBD1	TRBV19	-	TRBJ1-4	TGTGCCAGTAGTATAGCTGGGACAGGGATCGGTGAAAAACTGTTTTTT	CASSIAGTGIGEKLFF
-	TRBV7-9	once	TRBJ1-2	TGTGCCACATACTCAACTTCGGCGGGACCTTACCACTTGACCTATGGCTACACCTTC	CATYSTSAGPYHLTYGYTF
-	TRBV19	-	TRBJ1-4	TGTGCCAGTAGTATTGGACAACTAGCCGTCGGCCTGGATGAAAAACTGTTTTTT	CASSIGQLAVGLDEKLFF
-	TRBV6-6	-	TRBJ2-1	TGTGCCAGCAGTTACTCTGTCAGCTCCTACAATGAGCAGTTCTTC	CASSYSVSSYNEQFF
TRBD1	TRBV28	-	TRBJ2-7	TGTGCCAGTTTACTATCGGGACAGCCGATCTACGAGCAGTACTTC	CASLLSGQPIYEQYF
TRBD2	TRBV7-9	-	TRBJ2-1	TGTGCCAGCAGCACAAGGCGGGAGGCTCGGAATGAGCAGTTCTTC	CASSTRREARNEQFF
TRBD2	TRBV2	-	TRBJ2-3	TGTGCCAGCAGTGAATATGCGGGAGAGACAGATACGCAGTATTTT	CASSEYAGETDTQYF